A single sample gave rise to the 2 T cell receptor beta chains below, sequenced in a study of T cell changes during pregnancy in multiple sclerosis. Sequenced by immunoSEQ multiplex PCR; TCRdb stores in-frame clones only, minus some. Of around 100,000 clones listed, roughly nine tenths were seen once; the top ten hold 0.9% to 0.95%. The sample in question was peripheral blood, obtained after pregnancy. The receptors stem from a female donor with multiple sclerosis, enrolled in a pregnancy study.

This chain links TRBV20-1 with TRBJ2-2; D gene unclear. The germline V gene has CDR1 DFQATT and CDR2 SNEGSKA (reference sequence). The CDR3 runs 11 residues. The germline V and J ends were trimmed by 5 bases and 5 bases, with 6 bases remaining between them. CDR3 residues: CSAPHTGELFF. The CDR3 DNA sequence: TGCAGTGCTCCACATACCGGGGAGCTGTTTTTT.

The sample holds one count of this clone. This chain uses TRBV11-3 with TRBJ2-7; no definite D call. The CDR3 length is 13 residues. V lost 5 bases and J 5 bases, leaving 13 bases between the germline ends. Germline CDR1 and CDR2: SGHNT and YENEEA. The CDR3 loop reads CASSLGLDNEQYF. For the CDR3, the DNA is TGTGCCAGCAGCCTAGGGCTAGATAACGAGCAGTACTTC.